This T cell receptor (beta chain) comes out of a study of cytomegalovirus exposure and HLA in healthy donors. The PCR contained 60 Vbeta and 13 Jbeta primers. TCRdb's table, derived via immunoSEQ multiplex PCR, lists solely in-frame clones and lacks some. Of 100,000 or so clones detected, 79% appear once; the ten largest clones hold 3.1%. Findings and caveats of the study: Presence/absence comparisons presumed near-even sequencing depth among donors.

To note about this clone: Antigen: not known.

The specimen sequenced was PBMCs. The clonotype comes from a woman aged 40 to 55 in good health and CMV-seronegative.

The CDR3 sequence is CASSLDQEQGANQETQYF. CDR3 sequence (DNA): TGTGCCAGCAGCTTAGATCAGGAGCAGGGGGCAAACCAAGAGACCCAGTACTTC. This chain joins TRBV11-2 and TRBJ2-5; 8 bases agree with TRBD1. This CDR3 spans 18 amino acids. The V segment lost 0 bases and the J segment 0 bases; nucleotides outside the gene matches: 9. CDR1 and CDR2 from the germline V gene are SGHAT and FQNNGV. The full variable domain, in which reference TRBV11-2 and TRBJ2-5 provide the parts outside the CDR3, is EAGVAQSPRYKIIEKRQSVAFWCNPISGHATLYWYQQILGQGPKLLIQFQNNGVVDDSQLPKDRFSAERLKGVDSTLKIQPAKLEDSAVYLCASSLDQEQGANQETQYFGPGTRLLVL.